This is a list of T cell receptor beta chains from one sample in a study of blood T cells in healthy people across ages. TCRdb fed the 5' RACE reads into MiXCR, producing one record per CDR3 protein. The sample includes more than 800,000 distinct CDR3 sequences, 35% to 55% of them seen just once. The source material was blood. These receptors all stem from a woman aged 60-75 years in good health. The CDR3 runs from the conserved cysteine through the conserved F or W. D genes are given only for firm matches. The listing skips clone size in some rows; elsewhere it reads once, few, many or a size class.

TRBJ2-7,TRBV5-1,few,14,-,CASSPRAEFYEQYF,TGCGCCAGCAGCCCCAGAGCGGAGTTCTACGAGCAGTACTTC
TRBJ2-3,TRBV5-1,many,15,-,CASSRSGLSTDTQYF,TGCGCCAGCAGCCGTAGCGGTCTTAGCACAGATACGCAGTATTTT
TRBJ2-4,TRBV5-1,-,12,TRBD1,CACWGQMGEQYF,TGCGCCTGCTGGGGACAGATGGGGGAGCAGTACTTC
TRBJ1-6,TRBV4-2,few,16,TRBD1,CASSQTTGGIWSPLHF,TGTGCCAGCAGCCAGACGACAGGGGGGATTTGGTCACCCCTCCACTTT
TRBJ1-5,TRBV3-1,-,14,-,CASSRRWENQPQHF,TGTGCCAGCAGCCGCCGATGGGAGAATCAGCCCCAGCATTTT
TRBJ2-1,TRBV6-6,-,16,-,CASSHYPLGRVGEQFF,TGTGCCAGCAGTCACTACCCTTTGGGAAGGGTGGGTGAGCAGTTCTTC
TRBJ2-3,TRBV11-3,-,13,-,CAGSLYDTDTQYF,TGTGCCGGCAGCCTATATGACACAGATACGCAGTATTTT
TRBJ2-5,TRBV5-1,-,14,TRBD1,CASSLVGGPETQYF,TGCGCCAGCAGCTTGGTAGGGGGCCCCGAGACCCAGTACTTC
TRBJ1-2,TRBV12-5,few,12,-,CASGPGPWGYTF,TGTGCTAGTGGTCCGGGACCCTGGGGCTACACCTTC
TRBJ1-5,TRBV20-1,-,15,-,CSASPQGHSNQPQHF,TGCAGTGCTAGTCCACAGGGACATAGCAATCAGCCCCAGCATTTT
TRBJ2-7,TRBV29-1,many,13,TRBD2,CSVEEGGSYEQYF,TGCAGCGTTGAGGAGGGAGGGTCCTACGAGCAGTACTTC
TRBJ2-3,TRBV2,-,13,-,CASSVMGPDTQYF,TGTGCCAGCAGTGTAATGGGGCCCGATACGCAGTATTTT
TRBJ2-7,TRBV5-1,-,13,-,CASSFSGSDEQYF,TGCGCCAGCAGCTTCTCCGGGTCAGACGAGCAGTACTTC
TRBJ2-5,TRBV4-2,few,17,-,CASSQVAPTRIQETQYF,TGTGCCAGCAGCCAAGTTGCCCCGACTAGAATCCAAGAGACCCAGTACTTC
TRBJ2-7,TRBV12-3/TRBV12-4,few,12,-,CASSWRSYEQYF,TGTGCCAGCAGTTGGAGATCCTACGAGCAGTACTTC